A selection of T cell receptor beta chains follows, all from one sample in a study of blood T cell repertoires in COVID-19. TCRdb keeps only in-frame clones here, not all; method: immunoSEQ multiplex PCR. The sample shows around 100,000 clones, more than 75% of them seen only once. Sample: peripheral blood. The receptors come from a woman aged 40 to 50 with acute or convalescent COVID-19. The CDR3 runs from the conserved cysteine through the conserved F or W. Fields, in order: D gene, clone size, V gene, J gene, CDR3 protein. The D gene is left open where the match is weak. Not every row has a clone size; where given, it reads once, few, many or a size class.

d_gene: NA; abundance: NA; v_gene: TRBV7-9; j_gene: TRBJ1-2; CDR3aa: CASSVIGDGYTF
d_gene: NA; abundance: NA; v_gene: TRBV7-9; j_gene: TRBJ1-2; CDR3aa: CASNGEGGYGYTF
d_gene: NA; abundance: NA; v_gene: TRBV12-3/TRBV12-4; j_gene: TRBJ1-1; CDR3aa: CASSLRGYTEAFF
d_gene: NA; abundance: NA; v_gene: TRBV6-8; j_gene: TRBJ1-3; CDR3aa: CASTSALFSLGENTIYF
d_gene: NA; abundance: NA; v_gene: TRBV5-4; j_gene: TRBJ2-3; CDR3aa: CASREALLGTDTQYF
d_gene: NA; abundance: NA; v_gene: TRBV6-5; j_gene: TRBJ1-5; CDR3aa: CASTRRRDNQPQHF
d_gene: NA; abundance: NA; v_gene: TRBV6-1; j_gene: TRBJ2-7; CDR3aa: CASSDPGNSYEQYF
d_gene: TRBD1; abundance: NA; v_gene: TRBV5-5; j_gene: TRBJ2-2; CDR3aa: CASSQAYRGPNTGELFF
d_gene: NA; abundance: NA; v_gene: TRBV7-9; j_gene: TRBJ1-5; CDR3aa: CASSLDQNNQPQHF
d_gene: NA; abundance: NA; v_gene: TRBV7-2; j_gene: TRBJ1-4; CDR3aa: CASSKGGVPSNEKLFF
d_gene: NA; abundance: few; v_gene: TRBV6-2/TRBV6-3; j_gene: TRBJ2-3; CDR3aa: CASSYPPATDTQYF
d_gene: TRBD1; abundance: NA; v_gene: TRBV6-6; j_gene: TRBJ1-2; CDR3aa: CASTPDRAAGDTF
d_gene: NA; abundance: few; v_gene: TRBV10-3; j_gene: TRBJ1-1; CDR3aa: CAIRDDRNTEAFF
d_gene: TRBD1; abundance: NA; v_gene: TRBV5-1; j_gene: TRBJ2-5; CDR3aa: CASSFGTGATETQYF
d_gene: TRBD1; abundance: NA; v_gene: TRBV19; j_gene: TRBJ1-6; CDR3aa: CASSLRQGNSPLHF
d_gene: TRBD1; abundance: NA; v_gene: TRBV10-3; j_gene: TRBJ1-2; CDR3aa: CAISSSPQGANYGYTF
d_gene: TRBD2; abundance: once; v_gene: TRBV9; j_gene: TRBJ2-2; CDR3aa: CASSEDGGAPTGELFF
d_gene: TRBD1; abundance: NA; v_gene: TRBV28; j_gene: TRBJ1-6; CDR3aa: CASMEDRGRFALHF
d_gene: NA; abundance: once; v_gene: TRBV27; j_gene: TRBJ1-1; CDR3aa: CASSLGGVGGTEAFF
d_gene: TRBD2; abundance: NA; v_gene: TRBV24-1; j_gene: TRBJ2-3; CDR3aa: CATSDPRGSGEGTDTQYF
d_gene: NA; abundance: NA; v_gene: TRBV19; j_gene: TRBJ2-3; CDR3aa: CASSIQGFTDTQYF
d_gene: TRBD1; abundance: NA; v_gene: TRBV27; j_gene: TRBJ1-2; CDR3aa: CASSFRDRPLYGYTF
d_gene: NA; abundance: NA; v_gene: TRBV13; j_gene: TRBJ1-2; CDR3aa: CASSLGAQRIYGYTF
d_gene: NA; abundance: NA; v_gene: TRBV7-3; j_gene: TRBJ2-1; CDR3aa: CASSLVPINEQFF
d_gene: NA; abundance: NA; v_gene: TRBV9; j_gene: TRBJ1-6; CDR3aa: CASSDQGFNSPLHF
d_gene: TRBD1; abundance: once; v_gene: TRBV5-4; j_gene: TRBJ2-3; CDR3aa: CAVGVGTGVIDTQYF
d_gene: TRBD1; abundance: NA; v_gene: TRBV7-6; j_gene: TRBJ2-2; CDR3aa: CASSLAARGHGGELFF
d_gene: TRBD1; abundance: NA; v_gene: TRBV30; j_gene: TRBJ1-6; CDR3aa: CAWNDRADSPLHF
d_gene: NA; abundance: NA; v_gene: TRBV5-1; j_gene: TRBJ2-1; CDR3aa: CASSSDYEQFF
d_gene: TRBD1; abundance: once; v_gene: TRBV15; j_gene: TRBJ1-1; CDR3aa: CATAKRTDREAFF
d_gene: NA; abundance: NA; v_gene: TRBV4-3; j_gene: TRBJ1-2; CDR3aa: CASSHMGVAGGYTF
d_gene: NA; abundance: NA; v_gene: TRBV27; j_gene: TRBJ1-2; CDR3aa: CASSTTMGYTF
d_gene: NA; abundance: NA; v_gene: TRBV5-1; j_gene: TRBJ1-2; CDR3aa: CASSLGAAYGYTF
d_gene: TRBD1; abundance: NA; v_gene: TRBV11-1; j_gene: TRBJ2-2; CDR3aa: CASSSAGTGNTGELFF
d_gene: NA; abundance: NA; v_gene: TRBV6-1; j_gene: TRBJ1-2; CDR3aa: CASSEARDIPYGYTF
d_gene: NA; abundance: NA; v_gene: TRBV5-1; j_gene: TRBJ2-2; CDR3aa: CASSLPGTLELFF
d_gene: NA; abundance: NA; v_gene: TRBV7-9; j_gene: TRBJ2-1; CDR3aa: CASSLGLRGNEQFF
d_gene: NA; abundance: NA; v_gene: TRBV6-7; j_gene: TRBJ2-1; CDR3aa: CASSYSSFGLHINEQFF
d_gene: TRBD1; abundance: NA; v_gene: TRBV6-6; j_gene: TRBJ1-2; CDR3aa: CASSRHHTDREEGYTF
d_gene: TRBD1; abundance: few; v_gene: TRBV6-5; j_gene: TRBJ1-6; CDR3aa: CASSYRTGLVDPLHF
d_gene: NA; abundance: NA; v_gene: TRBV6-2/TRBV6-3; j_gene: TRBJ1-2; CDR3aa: CASSYGQNYGYTF
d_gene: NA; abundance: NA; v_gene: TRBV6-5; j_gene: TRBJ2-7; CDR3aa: CASSQRDKYEQYF
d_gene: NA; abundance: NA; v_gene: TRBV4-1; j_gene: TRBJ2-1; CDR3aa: CASSRGGDSDEQFF
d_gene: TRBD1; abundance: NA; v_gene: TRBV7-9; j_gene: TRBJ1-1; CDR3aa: CASSLDRGRAEAFF